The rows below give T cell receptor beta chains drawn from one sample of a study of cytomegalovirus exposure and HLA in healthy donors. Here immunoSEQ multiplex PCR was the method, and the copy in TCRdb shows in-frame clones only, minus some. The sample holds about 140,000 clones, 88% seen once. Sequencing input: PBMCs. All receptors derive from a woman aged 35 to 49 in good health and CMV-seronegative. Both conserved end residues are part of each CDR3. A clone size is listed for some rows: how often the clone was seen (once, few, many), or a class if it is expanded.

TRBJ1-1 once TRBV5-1 CASSRGAGEGHMNTEAFF
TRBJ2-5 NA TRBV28 CASNRGGSRQETQYF
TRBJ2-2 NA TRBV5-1 CASSLAPGLAGASTGELFF
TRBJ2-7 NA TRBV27 CASSFDTSFYEQYF
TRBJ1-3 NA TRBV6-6 CASSYLGQGNTIYF
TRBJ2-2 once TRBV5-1 CASSSWTGVGRTGELFF
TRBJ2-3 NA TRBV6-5 CASSPSTDTQYF
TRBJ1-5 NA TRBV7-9 CASSLGAEQPQHF
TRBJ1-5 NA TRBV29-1 CSVESGGNQPQHF
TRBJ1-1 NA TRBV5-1 CASSLASENTEAFF
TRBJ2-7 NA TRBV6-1 CASSEAGGQLAPGWEQYF
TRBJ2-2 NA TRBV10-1 CASSVPSTPGELFF
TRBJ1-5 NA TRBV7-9 CASSRTGSHQPQHF
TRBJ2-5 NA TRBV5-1 CASSLNPSGVETQYF
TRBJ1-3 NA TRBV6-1 CASSPRRNTIYF
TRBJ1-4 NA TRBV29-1 CSVDADRFGNEKLFF
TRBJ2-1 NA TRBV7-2 CASRGQGGVEQFF
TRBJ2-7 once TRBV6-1 CASKRTSGTYEQYF
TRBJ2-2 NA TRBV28 CASSLPARVEDGELFF
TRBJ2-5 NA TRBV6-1 CASSSAETQYF
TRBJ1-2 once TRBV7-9 CATWAASNYGYTF
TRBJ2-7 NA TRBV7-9 CASSLLGPTKSEQYF
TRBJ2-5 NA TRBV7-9 CASTTLAGEGTQYF
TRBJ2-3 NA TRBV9 CASSSSGGSTDTQYF
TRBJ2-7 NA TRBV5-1 CASSLVNGEQYF
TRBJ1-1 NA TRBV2 CASEPGQRAFF
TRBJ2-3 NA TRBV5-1 CSTRGAGDGDTQYF
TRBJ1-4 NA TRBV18 CASSAETGKLFF
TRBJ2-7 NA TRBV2 CASSEAPVTEQYF
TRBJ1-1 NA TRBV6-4 CASIKGSDTQNGFAAEAFF
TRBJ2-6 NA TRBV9 CASSAIRRSGANVLTF
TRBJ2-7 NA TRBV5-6 CASSLAKHQQYF
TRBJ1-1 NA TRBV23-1 CASSHSTGDFTEAFF
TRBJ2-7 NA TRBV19 CASSIEPGSTYEQYF
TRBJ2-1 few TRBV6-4 CASSDPAGLAGGPNNEQFF
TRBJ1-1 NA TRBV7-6 CASSQLTVNTEAFF
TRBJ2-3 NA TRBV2 CASSDGLAGSADTQYF
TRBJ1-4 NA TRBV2 CATGGGGNEKLFF
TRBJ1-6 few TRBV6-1 CASKGHPNYNSPLHF
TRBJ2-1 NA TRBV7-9 CASSLQGSSYNEQFF
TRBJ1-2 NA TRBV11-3 CASSSLSGVYGYTF
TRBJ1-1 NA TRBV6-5 CASSYRQGEAFF
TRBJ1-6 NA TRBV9 CASSESGTGGNSPLHF
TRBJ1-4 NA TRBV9 CASSSDRVREKLFF
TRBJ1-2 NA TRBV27 CASRPGTGFSGYTF
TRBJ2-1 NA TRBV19 CASSLLAGMYNEQFF
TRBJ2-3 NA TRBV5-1 CASSSGQGSHTDTQYF
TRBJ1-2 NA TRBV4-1 CASSQPPGQGAQGYTF
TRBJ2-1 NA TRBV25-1 CASSSALVSYNEQFF